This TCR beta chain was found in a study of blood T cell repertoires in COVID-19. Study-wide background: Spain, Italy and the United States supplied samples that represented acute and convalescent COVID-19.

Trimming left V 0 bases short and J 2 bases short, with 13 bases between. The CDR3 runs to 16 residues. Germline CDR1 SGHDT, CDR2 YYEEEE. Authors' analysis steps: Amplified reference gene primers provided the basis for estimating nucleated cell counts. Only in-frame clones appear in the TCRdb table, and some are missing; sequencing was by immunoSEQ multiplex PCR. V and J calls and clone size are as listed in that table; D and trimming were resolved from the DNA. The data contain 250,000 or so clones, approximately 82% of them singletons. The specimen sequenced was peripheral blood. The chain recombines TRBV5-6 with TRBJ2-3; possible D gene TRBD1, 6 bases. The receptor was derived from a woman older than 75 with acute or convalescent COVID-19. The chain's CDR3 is CASSLAVQGHTDTQYF. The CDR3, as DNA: TGTGCCAGCAGCTTGGCCGTACAGGGACACACAGATACGCAGTATTTT.